These 28 T cell receptor beta chains came from one sample sequenced in a study of blood T cell repertoires in COVID-19. Libraries were prepared by immunoSEQ multiplex PCR; TCRdb keeps only in-frame clonotypes and omits some of them. The sample contains a few hundred thousand clones, around 87% of which appear only once. The sequenced sample consisted of PBMCs or T cells enriched from blood (not recorded which). The receptor source for this set is a man between 25 and 39 years old in a cohort exposed to, infected with or recovered from COVID-19 (not recorded which).

The chain combines TRBV10-1 with TRBJ2-3; 7 bases are shared with TRBD2. The CDR3 covers 17 residues. Losses at the gene ends were 4 bases for V and 2 bases for J; bases not matched to a gene: 12. Germline lookup yields CDR1 WNHNN and CDR2 SYGVQD (reference sequence). The CDR3 nucleotides are TGCGCCAGCAGTGTGCTAGCGGAAATAAGAAACACAGATACGCAGTATTTT. Protein: CASSVLAEIRNTDTQYF.

The V gene is TRBV19, the J gene TRBJ1-1, with D perhaps matching TRBD1 (5 bases). The CDR3 is 14 amino acids. V was clipped by 0 bases and J by 7 bases, with 12 bases between them. Germline CDR1 is LNHDA and CDR2 is SQIVND (reference sequence). CDR3 loop: CASSIDQGALEAFF. As DNA, the CDR3 is TGTGCCAGTAGTATAGATCAAGGGGCCCTTGAAGCTTTCTTT. Filled out from reference TRBV19 and TRBJ1-1, the complete variable domain reads DGGITQSPKYLFRKEGQNVTLSCEQNLNHDAMYWYRQDPGQGLRLIYYSQIVNDFQKGDIAEGYSVSREKKESFPLTVTSAQKNPTAFYLCASSIDQGALEAFFGQGTRLTVV.

CDR3 sequence reads: CASSFWGRGGNGELFF. DNA of the CDR3: TGTGCCAGCAGCTTTTGGGGCCGGGGAGGGAACGGGGAGCTGTTTTTT. The chain links TRBV7-2 to TRBJ2-2; 7 bases are shared with TRBD2. There are 16 residues in the CDR3. The V gene's germline CDR1 is SGHTA and CDR2 FQGNSA. J lost 7 bases, V lost 3 bases, and 11 bases had no gene match.

This rearrangement joins TRBV27 to TRBJ1-1, with D perhaps matching TRBD1 (5 bases). CDR1 and CDR2 (germline): MNHEY, SMNVEV (reference sequence). Trimming pared 6 bases from V and 8 bases from J, leaving 16 bases between. The CDR3 contains 13 residues. In DNA form, the CDR3 reads TGTGCCAGCAGGGGGGGTCGGGATAGGGAAGCTTTCTTT. Amino acids: CASRGGRDREAFF.

The chain couples TRBV7-3 to TRBJ1-6; TRBD1 aligns across 8 bases. Germline assignment: CDR1 SGHTA and CDR2 FQGTGA. CDR3 size: 15 residues. V lost 6 bases, J lost 0 bases, and 1 base stayed unmatched. CDR3 sequence: CASRDRDSYNSPLHF. CDR3 in DNA: TGTGCCAGCAGGGACAGGGACTCCTATAATTCACCCCTCCACTTT.

The J gene is TRBJ2-5, the V gene TRBV10-3; TRBD2 matches 11 bases. CDR1 is ENHRY, CDR2 SYGVKD, per germline. This CDR3 has 16 residues. Trimming took 2 bases from V and 3 from J; bases not matched to a gene: 5. This CDR3 is CAISETSGSSKETQYF. The CDR3 DNA sequence: TGTGCCATCAGTGAGACTAGCGGGAGTTCTAAAGAGACCCAGTACTTC.

This clone has a single count. CDR3 sequence reads: CASSLANPVGLFQETQYF. The DNA of the CDR3 is TGTGCCAGCAGTCTAGCAAACCCAGTGGGACTGTTCCAAGAGACCCAGTACTTC. This chain links TRBV28 with TRBJ2-5, with a weak D call TRBD2 (6 bases). Trimming stripped 5 bases from V and 1 base from J, with 23 bases between. The CDR3 contains 18 residues. Germline loops: CDR1 MDHEN, CDR2 SYDVKM.

This clone was observed many times. The gene calls are TRBV5-5 and TRBJ1-5, with D uncertain. Germline CDR1 SGHKS, CDR2 YYEKEE (reference sequence). The germline V and J ends were trimmed by 0 bases and 2 bases, with 9 bases remaining between them. This CDR3 region has 15 residues. The CDR3 is CASSLAGGGNQPQHF. The DNA of the CDR3 is TGTGCCAGCAGCTTGGCGGGAGGAGGCAATCAGCCCCAGCATTTT.

V usage is TRBV28 and J usage is TRBJ1-5; 7 bases match TRBD1. Per germline, CDR1 MDHEN and CDR2 SYDVKM. Germline trimming cut 2 bases from V and 4 bases from J; bases unmatched to any gene: 2. This CDR3 contains 14 residues. The CDR3 DNA is TGTGCCAGCAGTTTAACGACAGGGAATCAGCCCCAGCATTTT. Translation gives CASSLTTGNQPQHF.

Here the CDR3 DNA reads TGCGCCAGCAGCCAACCAACTAGCGGGAGTCGAAATGAGCAGTTCTTC. Protein product: CASSQPTSGSRNEQFF. The chain couples TRBV4-1 to TRBJ2-1; 11 bases are a match to TRBD2. Germline CDR1 reads MGHRA; CDR2 reads YSYEKL. The CDR3 covers 16 residues. The V segment lost 2 bases and the J segment 7 bases; nucleotides outside the gene matches: 7.

The V call is TRBV7-2, the J call TRBJ2-3; 8 nucleotides line up with TRBD1. V was pared by 3 bases and J by 3 bases, with 5 bases of the junction left unmatched. CDR1 is SGHTA, CDR2 FQGNSA, per germline. The CDR3 length is 15 residues. The CDR3 DNA reads TGTGCCAGCAGCTTCAGGACAGGGACGACAGATACGCAGTATTTT. Amino acid sequence: CASSFRTGTTDTQYF.

V gene TRBV7-8 combines with J gene TRBJ2-5; 7 bases fit TRBD1. This CDR3 region has 15 residues. The V gene end was trimmed by 0 bases and the J gene end by 2 bases; junction bases not matched to a gene: 3. From germline, CDR1 is SGHVS and CDR2 FQNEAQ. This CDR3 is CASSLARDRQETQYF. The CDR3 coding sequence is TGTGCCAGCAGCTTAGCTCGGGACAGACAAGAGACCCAGTACTTC.

The chain is built from TRBV28 and TRBJ2-3; D possibly corresponds to TRBD2 (6 bases). V was shortened by 3 bases and J by 5 bases, with 18 bases between the two germline ends. This CDR3 has 16 amino acids. The germline V gene has CDR1 MDHEN and CDR2 SYDVKM. CDR3 DNA: TGTGCCAGCAGTTTCCCTTACGGGAGAGGAGGAGATACGCAGTATTTT. This gives the protein CASSFPYGRGGDTQYF. The whole variable domain, remainder taken from reference TRBV28 and TRBJ2-3, is DVKVTQSSRYLVKRTGEKVFLECVQDMDHENMFWYRQDPGLGLRLIYFSYDVKMKEKGDIPEGYSVSREKKERFSLILESASTNQTSMYLCASSFPYGRGGDTQYFGPGTRLTVL.

V gene TRBV6-1 combines with J gene TRBJ2-7; D uncertain. CDR1 MNHNS and CDR2 SASEGT come from the germline V gene. The CDR3 totals 16 residues. Trimming pared 4 bases from V and 3 bases from J, leaving 19 bases between. CDR3 residues: CASSVTGPPVGYEQYF. The CDR3, as DNA: TGTGCCAGCAGTGTGACGGGTCCACCAGTCGGCTACGAGCAGTACTTC.

The chain uses TRBV19 and TRBJ2-1; D is possibly TRBD1 (6 bases). Germline-derived CDR1 and CDR2 are LNHDA and SQIVND (reference sequence). This CDR3 region has 14 residues. Between the trimmed V and J ends, which lost 1 base and 5 bases, there was a span of 9 bases. The chain's CDR3 is CASSIVSGDNEQFF. The DNA of the CDR3 is TGTGCCAGTAGTATAGTCTCAGGGGACAATGAGCAGTTCTTC.

This rearrangement joins TRBV28 to TRBJ2-1; the match to TRBD2 covers 15 bases. CDR1 MDHEN and CDR2 SYDVKM come from the germline V gene. The CDR3 extends over 15 amino acids. Losses at the gene ends were 3 bases for V and 8 bases for J; bases not matched to a gene: 2. CDR3 residues: CASSFGLAGGDEQFF. CDR3 DNA sequence: TGTGCCAGCAGTTTCGGACTAGCGGGAGGGGATGAGCAGTTCTTC.

This clone came up many times. The chain links TRBV4-2 to TRBJ2-6; 7 bases are shared with TRBD2. V lost 1 base, J lost 2 bases, and 5 bases stayed unmatched. The CDR3 covers 17 residues. The germline CDR1 and CDR2 sequences are LGHNA and YNFKEQ. The CDR3 coding sequence is TGTGCCAGCAGCCAAGTGTCTAGCGGAACTGGGGCCAACGTCCTGACTTTC. Its protein product is CASSQVSSGTGANVLTF.

The chain uses TRBV7-9 and TRBJ1-1, with D perhaps TRBD1 (5 bases). Trimming removed 1 base at V and 11 bases at J, with 20 bases between. The germline CDR1 and CDR2 sequences are SEHNR and FQNEAQ (reference sequence). This CDR3 is built from 15 residues. The CDR3 sequence: CASSLEAGVGFGAFF. DNA for the CDR3: TGTGCCAGCAGCTTAGAAGCGGGGGTGGGTTTCGGGGCTTTCTTT.

The V call is TRBV28, the J call TRBJ1-1, with 8 bases that match TRBD1. The CDR3 extends over 14 amino acids. Trimming removed 5 bases from V and 3 bases from J; junction bases left unmatched: 5. Germline CDR1 MDHEN, CDR2 SYDVKM. The CDR3: CASSPRTGHTEAFF. CDR3 bases: TGTGCCAGCAGTCCCCGGACAGGGCACACTGAAGCTTTCTTT.

The chain recombines TRBV25-1 with TRBJ2-2; the D gene is possibly TRBD1 (5 bases). Trimming took 2 bases from V and 6 from J, leaving 13 bases between them. Germline CDR1 is MGHDK and CDR2 is SYGVNS. The length of the CDR3 is 15 residues. The CDR3 loop reads CASSERQHLAGELFF. Written as DNA, the CDR3 is TGTGCCAGCAGTGAAAGACAGCACTTGGCCGGGGAGCTGTTTTTT.

The rearrangement uses TRBV7-2 and TRBJ2-3, with TRBD2 matching 7 bases. The CDR3 has 15 residues. J was trimmed by 2 bases and V by 1 base; bases with no gene match: 3. Germline V CDR1 and CDR2: SGHTA, FQGNSA. CDR3 in DNA: TGTGCCAGCAGCTTAGTAGCGGGCCCCACAGATACGCAGTATTTT. It is translated as CASSLVAGPTDTQYF.

The chain links TRBV27 to TRBJ1-2; 7 positions agree with TRBD1. Unmatched junction bases numbered 2, after V lost 0 bases and J lost 4 bases. The CDR3 runs 14 residues. Germline V CDR1 and CDR2: MNHEY, SMNVEV (reference sequence). As DNA, the CDR3 is TGTGCCAGCAGTTTATCCGGGACAGTCTATGGCTACACCTTC. Protein: CASSLSGTVYGYTF.

The V gene is TRBV30, the J gene TRBJ2-7; a possible D gene is TRBD2 (6 bases). CDR3 length: 14 residues. V lost 0 bases, J lost 3 bases, and 12 bases lay in between. The germline V gene has CDR1 GTSNPN and CDR2 SVGIG (reference sequence). Here the CDR3 DNA reads TGTGCCTGGAGTGTACAAGGAGGGAACTACGAGCAGTACTTC. Residues: CAWSVQGGNYEQYF. Drawing the rest from reference TRBV30 and TRBJ2-7, the complete variable domain is SQTIHQWPATLVQPVGSPLSLECTVEGTSNPNLYWYRQAAGRGLQLLFYSVGIGQISSEVPQNLSASRPQDRQFILSSKKLLLSDSGFYLCAWSVQGGNYEQYFGPGTRLTVT.

The gene calls are TRBV6-5 and TRBJ2-7, with a possible D match to TRBD2 (6 bases). CDR3 size: 16 residues. V dropped 2 bases and J dropped 3 bases, with 17 bases sitting between them. Looked up from germline, CDR1 is MNHEY and CDR2 is SVGAGI. Written as DNA, the CDR3 is TGTGCCAGCAGTTACACGGACCGTTTCGGGGGCTACGAGCAGTACTTC. Protein sequence: CASSYTDRFGGYEQYF.

The chain is built from TRBV5-1 and TRBJ1-5; D uncertain. The germline gives CDR1 SGHRS, CDR2 YFSETQ. The length of the CDR3 is 13 residues. Trimming removed 1 base from V and 4 bases from J, with 6 bases in between. CDR3 bases: TGCGCCAGCAGCTTGTCCCCAAATCAGCCCCAGCATTTT. Translation gives CASSLSPNQPQHF.

V is TRBV28 and J is TRBJ2-1; 7 bases align to TRBD1. V lost 7 bases and J lost 7; bases outside the gene matches: 1. From germline, CDR1 is MDHEN and CDR2 SYDVKM. This CDR3 has 11 residues. The CDR3: CASTRGNEQFF. The CDR3 bases are TGTGCCAGCACCAGGGGGAATGAGCAGTTCTTC.

This chain connects TRBV9 to TRBJ1-2; 12 bases agree with TRBD1. Germline V CDR1 and CDR2: SGDLS, YYNGEE. The CDR3 loop spans 16 amino acids. The trim removed 4 bases at V and 8 bases at J, leaving 12 bases unmatched. The CDR3 bases are TGTGCCAGCAGCCTCAGAGTCGGGACAGGGGGCAAGGGCTACACCTTC. Translated: CASSLRVGTGGKGYTF. The full variable domain, rest sourced from reference TRBV9 and TRBJ1-2, is DSGVTQTPKHLITATGQRVTLRCSPRSGDLSVYWYQQSLDQGLQFLIQYYNGEERAKGNILERFSAQQFPDLHSELNLSSLELGDSALYFCASSLRVGTGGKGYTFGSGTRLTVV.

The CDR3, as DNA: TGTGCCAGCAGACGGGACAGCTTAATGCCCCAGCATTTT. This codes for CASRRDSLMPQHF. The chain has TRBV6-5 and TRBJ1-5; 7 bases align to TRBD1. CDR1 is MNHEY and CDR2 is SVGAGI in the germline V gene. CDR3 size: 13 residues. Trimming cost V 6 bases and J 9 bases; bases outside gene matches: 8.